The 23 T cell receptor beta chains below all came from one sample that was sequenced in a study of metastatic and nonmetastatic thyroid tumors. Via MiXCR, TCRdb re-called the PCR reads. Found here are tens of thousands of clones, 16% of them singletons; the top ten hold approximately 21%. Patients underwent thyroid surgery, and none had received any treatment before it. Sequenced input: blood. These receptors originate from a female donor with papillary thyroid cancer or a benign thyroid nodule (not recorded which). Some clones in this sample may be carry-over from other donors' samples.

The chain recombines TRBV10-3 with TRBJ2-3; 10 bases agree with TRBD2. The CDR3 is made up of 16 amino acids. Germline V gene lookup returns CDR1 ENHRY and CDR2 SYGVKD. The V and J ends lost 9 bases and 3 bases, in that order; junction bases with no gene match: 12. The CDR3 sequence is CAIASGSQTRTDTQYF. Here the CDR3 DNA reads TGTGCCATAGCTAGCGGGAGCCAGACCAGGACAGATACGCAGTATTTT.

In its sample, this clone was seen once. The rearrangement joins TRBV11-2 to TRBJ2-7, with D perhaps assigned TRBD1 or TRBD2 (5 bases each). CDR3 length: 13 residues. Trimming pared 4 bases from V and 6 bases from J, leaving 13 bases between. Germline V gives CDR1 SGHAT, CDR2 FQNNGV. The CDR3 DNA follows: TGTGCCAGCAGCTCACTCCATGGGGGCGAGCAGTACTTC. Translated, it gives CASSSLHGGEQYF. Supplemented by reference TRBV11-2 and TRBJ2-7, the full variable domain reads EAGVAQSPRYKIIEKRQSVAFWCNPISGHATLYWYQQILGQGPKLLIQFQNNGVVDDSQLPKDRFSAERLKGVDSTLKIQPAKLEDSAVYLCASSSLHGGEQYFGPGTRLTVT.

For this clone: Relative to the germline gene, one junction end is altered; a read error may explain this. The chain joins TRBV6-1 to TRBJ2-5, with a weak D call TRBD2 (6 bases). This CDR3 region has 13 residues. Germline V gene data show CDR1 as MNHNS and CDR2 as SASEGT. The CDR3 region has the DNA TGTGCCAGCAGCAGGACTATCCAAGAGAACCAGTACTTC. Translation: CASSRTIQENQYF.

CDR3 sequence (DNA): TGTGCCAGCAGCCCCAACAGCTATAACTATGGCTACACCTTC. Protein product: CASSPNSYNYGYTF. V usage is TRBV11-2 and J usage is TRBJ1-2, with D uncertain. Germline V gene data show CDR1 as SGHAT and CDR2 as FQNNGV. Trimming left V 5 bases short and J 1 base short, with 11 bases between. CDR3 length equals 14 residues.

This clone came up a few times. Being one base from a much bigger clone, this may be a read error. Distinct nucleotide sequences in the sample also encode this CDR3. The chain carries TRBV9 and TRBJ2-3, with D possibly TRBD2 on 6 matching bases. The CDR3 spans 16 residues. The germline CDR1 and CDR2 sequences are SGDLS and YYNGEE. The CDR3, as DNA: TGTGCCAGTAGCGTCCATCCGGGGGTTAGCACAGATACGCAGTATTTT. Translation: CASSVHPGVSTDTQYF.

This clone has at least ten counts. The rearrangement joins TRBV30 to TRBJ2-1, with D possibly called TRBD1 or TRBD2 (6 bases each). Germline V CDR1 and CDR2: GTSNPN, SVGIG (reference sequence). Trimming took off 4 bases at V and 10 bases at J, with 14 bases between the two ends. The CDR3 length is 12 residues. CDR3 region: CAWTKGGVEQFF. The CDR3 DNA reads as TGTGCCTGGACCAAGGGGGGAGTCGAGCAGTTCTTC.

This clone was recorded many times. The chain employs TRBV14 and TRBJ2-1, with TRBD2 matching over 13 bases. CDR1 and CDR2 from the germline V gene are SGHDN and FVKESK. This CDR3 spans 13 amino acids. The V gene end was trimmed by 9 bases and the J gene end by 6 bases; junction bases not matched to a gene: 2. The CDR3 sequence: CARLAGGPNEQFF. In DNA form, the CDR3 reads TGTGCCAGACTAGCGGGAGGGCCCAATGAGCAGTTCTTC.

The chain carries TRBV20-1 and TRBJ2-5; D could derive from TRBD1 or TRBD2 (6 bases each). The V end lost 3 bases, the J end lost 5 bases, and 22 bases lay between the germline ends. Germline V CDR1 and CDR2: DFQATT, SNEGSKA (reference sequence). The CDR3 is 16 residues long. The CDR3 region is CSASRDGGRATETQYF. In nucleotides, the CDR3 is TGCAGTGCTAGCAGGGACGGGGGCAGGGCAACGGAGACCCAGTACTTC.

This clone was seen ten or more times. The gene calls are TRBV20-1 and TRBJ1-2; a weak D match, TRBD1 (5 bases). This CDR3 is built from 12 residues. Germline values: CDR1 DFQATT, CDR2 SNEGSKA (reference sequence). Trimming took off 5 bases at V and 2 bases at J, with 9 bases between the two ends. CDR3 sequence: CSARTQNYGYTF. DNA for the CDR3: TGCAGTGCTCGGACACAGAACTATGGCTACACCTTC.

In this sample, this clone turned up a few times. The chain couples TRBV6-1 to TRBJ2-1, with D possibly matching TRBD1 (5 bases). CDR1 MNHNS and CDR2 SASEGT come from the germline V gene. V was shortened by 4 bases and J by 9 bases, with 7 bases between the two germline ends. CDR3 length: 11 amino acids. CDR3: CASSGGREQFF. CDR3 nucleotides: TGTGCCAGCAGTGGGGGCCGTGAGCAGTTCTTC.

This clone was found many times. The rearrangement joins TRBV5-1 to TRBJ2-3, with unresolved D. Trimming removed 4 bases at V and 0 bases at J, with 12 bases between. CDR1 is SGHRS and CDR2 is YFSETQ in the germline V gene. The CDR3 covers 15 residues. In nucleotides, the CDR3 is TGCGCCAGCAGCAGAACACCCCCTAGCACAGATACGCAGTATTTT. It specifies CASSRTPPSTDTQYF.

This clone was recorded many times. The chain combines TRBV11-3 with TRBJ1-4, with unresolved D. Trimming stripped 0 bases from V and 5 bases from J, with 13 bases between. CDR1 is SGHNT, CDR2 YENEEA, per germline. The CDR3 consists of 16 residues. DNA for the CDR3: TGTGCCAGCAGCTTAGATGGCGGGAGACCGAATGAAAAACTGTTTTTT. This codes for CASSLDGGRPNEKLFF.

This clone was detected only a few times. V and J are TRBV28 and TRBJ2-2; D uncertain. CDR1 and CDR2 (germline): MDHEN, SYDVKM. The length of the CDR3 is 13 residues. V lost 4 bases to trimming and J lost 1 base, with 4 bases between them. The CDR3: CASSWGNTGELFF. CDR3 coding DNA: TGTGCCAGCAGTTGGGGGAACACCGGGGAGCTGTTTTTT.

The genes are TRBV27 and TRBJ1-6, with 7 bases fitting TRBD1. The V and J ends lost 1 base and 5 bases, in that order; junction bases with no gene match: 11. Germline V gene lookup returns CDR1 MNHEY and CDR2 SMNVEV (reference sequence). This CDR3 is built from 18 residues. For the CDR3, the DNA is TGTGCCAGCAGTTTATTCGGGACAGCTAGAGCCAATAATTCACCCCTCCACTTT. The encoded protein is CASSLFGTARANNSPLHF.

The sample holds many counts of this clone. The rearrangement joins TRBV2 to TRBJ1-5; no definite D call. V was clipped by 8 bases and J by 4 bases, with 15 bases between them. Germline CDR1 is SNHLY and CDR2 is FYNNEI. The CDR3 spans 14 residues. Here the CDR3 reads CASSPFMGNQPQHF. The CDR3 coding sequence is TGTGCCAGCTCTCCGTTCATGGGGAATCAGCCCCAGCATTTT.

This clone was recorded a few times. The chain recombines TRBV6-2 or TRBV6-3 with TRBJ1-5, with D perhaps TRBD1 (6 bases). CDR1 is MNHEY, CDR2 SVGEGT, per germline. V was cut by 8 bases and J by 6 bases, with 14 bases left in between. The CDR3 runs to 13 residues. CDR3 bases: TGTGCCAGCGGGACAATAAAGGCTCAGCCCCAGCATTTT. Translation: CASGTIKAQPQHF.

This clone has only a few counts. Being one base from a much bigger clone, this may be a read error. This chain uses TRBV9 with TRBJ1-3, with D unclear. The length of the CDR3 is 16 residues. Germline lookup yields CDR1 SGDLS and CDR2 YYNGEE. The CDR3 region is CASSVALTVQGNTVYF. Here the CDR3 DNA reads TGTGCCAGCAGCGTAGCTTTGACGGTGCAAGGAAACACCGTATATTTT.

With regard to this clone: This sequence may be a read error, since a much larger clone differs from it by one base. This chain connects TRBV5-4 to TRBJ2-7; 9 positions agree with TRBD2. Per germline, CDR1 SGHNT and CDR2 YYREEE (reference sequence). V trimming: 2 bases; J trimming: 2 bases; junction bases outside the gene matches: 5. The CDR3 consists of 15 residues. The DNA of the CDR3 is TGTGCCAGCAGCTTTGTACTAGCGGGTCCCTACGAGCAGTACTTC. It specifies CASSFVLAGPYEQYF. Full variable domain (remainder filled in from reference TRBV5-4 and TRBJ2-7): ETGVTQSPTHLIKTRGQQVTLRCSSQSGHNTVSWYQQALGQGPQFIFQYYREEENGRGNFPPRFSGLQFPNYSSELNVNALELDDSALYLCASSFVLAGPYEQYFGPGTRLTVT.

This clone was counted many times. The CDR3 spells CASSKGDRNTEAFF. DNA for the CDR3: TGTGCCAGCAGTAAAGGGGACAGAAACACTGAAGCTTTCTTT. This chain joins TRBV6-1 and TRBJ1-1; 7 bases map to TRBD1. The V segment lost 5 bases and the J segment 2 bases; nucleotides outside the gene matches: 5. The CDR3 sequence is 14 residues long. Germline V gene lookup returns CDR1 MNHNS and CDR2 SASEGT.

This clone has just a few counts. The chain links TRBV2 to TRBJ1-5; D might be TRBD1 (6 bases). The CDR3 has 12 amino acids. Trimming took off 1 base at V and 11 bases at J, with 9 bases between the two ends. Germline V CDR1 and CDR2: SNHLY, FYNNEI. In nucleotides, the CDR3 is TGTGCCAGCAGTGAAGATGAGGGGGCCCAGCATTTT. Protein product: CASSEDEGAQHF.

This clone was seen ten or more times. This sequence joins TRBV7-6 and TRBJ2-1; weak D call: TRBD1 (6 bases). Trimming pared 5 bases from V and 4 bases from J, leaving 9 bases between. Germline V gene sequence: CDR1 SGHVS, CDR2 FNYEAQ. The CDR3 is made up of 13 amino acids. CDR3 region: CASSPGEYNEQFF. DNA for the CDR3: TGTGCCAGCAGCCCAGGGGAGTACAATGAGCAGTTCTTC.

This clone was seen ten or more times. The chain employs TRBV28 and TRBJ1-1; a weak D match, TRBD1 (5 bases). Germline assignment: CDR1 MDHEN and CDR2 SYDVKM. Trimming cost V 6 bases and J 3 bases, with 23 bases left between them. The CDR3 length is 17 residues. Written as DNA, the CDR3 is TGTGCCAGCAGGCACCGAATAGTAGGGGCAGTCGACACTGAAGCTTTCTTT. It is translated as CASRHRIVGAVDTEAFF.

V usage is TRBV29-1 and J usage is TRBJ2-7, with D perhaps being TRBD1 or TRBD2 (5 bases each). This CDR3 comprises 12 residues. Germline V lookup: CDR1 SQVTM, CDR2 ANQGSEA. V was clipped by 5 bases and J by 11 bases, with 19 bases between them. In DNA, the CDR3 is TGCAGCGTTTACCGGGACCGCTACGACAAGTACTTC. Translating gives CSVYRDRYDKYF.